Each of the 13 T cell receptor beta chains below was sequenced from the same sample in a study of cytomegalovirus exposure and HLA in healthy donors. PCR involved 60 Vbeta and 13 Jbeta primers. Assay: immunoSEQ multiplex PCR; the TCRdb copy retains only in-frame clones and omits some. The sample carries around 150,000 clones, around 83% recorded once. The specimen sequenced was PBMCs. These receptors were collected from a man aged 50 to 60 in good health and CMV-seropositive.

The gene calls are TRBV19 and TRBJ2-6; no clear D gene. This CDR3 has 17 residues. Germline lookup yields CDR1 LNHDA and CDR2 SQIVND (reference sequence). V lost 3 bases to trimming and J lost 0 bases, with 12 bases between them. In DNA, the CDR3 is TGTGCCAGTAGTATGAGTTGGGCCGCCTCTGGGGCCAACGTCCTGACTTTC. This encodes CASSMSWAASGANVLTF.

This clone is a singleton in its sample. The V call is TRBV6-4, the J call TRBJ2-2, with D possibly TRBD1 on 5 matching bases. V was shortened by 6 bases and J by 1 base, with 9 bases between the two germline ends. CDR1 MRHNA and CDR2 SNTAGT come from the germline V gene. There are 14 residues in the CDR3. CDR3 DNA sequence: TGTGCCAGCAGCAAACAGGTGAACACCGGGGAGCTGTTTTTT. It codes for CASSKQVNTGELFF.

This chain links TRBV7-9 with TRBJ1-6, with 7 bases fitting TRBD1. This CDR3 has 13 residues. Germline assignment: CDR1 SEHNR and CDR2 FQNEAQ (reference sequence). The trim removed 5 bases at V and 6 bases at J, leaving 1 base unmatched. Here the CDR3 reads CASSGTANSPLHF. The CDR3 nucleotides read TGTGCCAGCAGCGGGACAGCTAATTCACCCCTCCACTTT.

This clone was observed once. The chain couples TRBV14 to TRBJ1-2, with TRBD1 matching over 9 bases. J was trimmed by 6 bases and V by 2 bases; bases with no gene match: 7. CDR1 SGHDN and CDR2 FVKESK come from the germline V gene. There are 15 residues in the CDR3. CDR3 DNA: TGTGCCAGCAGCCAATACCTACAGGGGGCCGATGGCTACACCTTC. Translation: CASSQYLQGADGYTF.

The J gene is TRBJ2-7, the V gene TRBV5-5; a weak D match, TRBD2 (7 bases). Looked up from germline, CDR1 is SGHKS and CDR2 is YYEKEE (reference sequence). The V end lost 1 base, the J end lost 1 base, and 18 bases lay between the germline ends. CDR3 length: 17 amino acids. The DNA of the CDR3 is TGTGCCAGCAGCTTGTATGCGGGGGCCTTCCTTTCCTACGAGCAGTACTTC. This sequence encodes CASSLYAGAFLSYEQYF.

This chain links TRBV28 with TRBJ2-7; TRBD1 matches at 7 bases. Germline CDR1 is MDHEN and CDR2 is SYDVKM. The CDR3 runs 15 residues. The ends lost 6 bases at V and 6 bases at J; junction bases unmatched: 14. CDR3 bases: TGTGCCAGCAGAATTAACAGGGGTTTGTCTTCCGAGCAGTACTTC. This sequence encodes CASRINRGLSSEQYF.

V is TRBV11-2 and J is TRBJ2-7, with 8 bases lining up with TRBD1. The CDR3 length is 15 residues. The germline CDR1 and CDR2 sequences are SGHAT and FQNNGV. Trimming took 4 bases from V and 4 from J; bases not matched to a gene: 9. The CDR3 loop is CASSSPTGVEYEQYF. CDR3 bases: TGTGCCAGCAGCTCCCCGACAGGGGTGGAATACGAGCAGTACTTC. Full variable domain (outside the CDR3, taken from reference TRBV11-2 and TRBJ2-7): EAGVAQSPRYKIIEKRQSVAFWCNPISGHATLYWYQQILGQGPKLLIQFQNNGVVDDSQLPKDRFSAERLKGVDSTLKIQPAKLEDSAVYLCASSSPTGVEYEQYFGPGTRLTVT.

The chain carries TRBV5-6 and TRBJ1-3, with 7 bases that match TRBD1. CDR3 length: 16 amino acids. Germline V gives CDR1 SGHDT, CDR2 YYEEEE. Trimming cost V 5 bases and J 0 bases; bases outside gene matches: 8. CDR3 DNA: TGTGCCAGCAGACCACAAACAGGGGCCTCTGGAAACACCATATATTTT. Translated: CASRPQTGASGNTIYF.

The count of this clone is one. The genes are TRBV5-4 and TRBJ2-2; D is unresolved. Trimming stripped 4 bases from V and 6 bases from J, with 16 bases between. The CDR3 runs to 15 residues. Germline CDR1 is SGHNT and CDR2 is YYREEE (reference sequence). The CDR3 DNA is TGTGCCAGCAGCCCAACCCCCCATCGGGCCGGGGAGCTGTTTTTT. As protein: CASSPTPHRAGELFF.

This rearrangement joins TRBV9 to TRBJ1-1; D remains unclear. Looked up from germline, CDR1 is SGDLS and CDR2 is YYNGEE. This CDR3 spans 14 amino acids. Trimming removed 0 bases from V and 4 bases from J, with 10 bases in between. CDR3 DNA: TGTGCCAGCAGCGTAGGAGGGAATCCCACTGAAGCTTTCTTT. This translates into CASSVGGNPTEAFF.

Comment on this clone: At one boundary the junction diverges from the germline segment, which might be a read error. The chain is built from TRBV27 and TRBJ2-7, with D possibly matching TRBD2 (5 bases). This CDR3 is 13 amino acids long. CDR1 is MNHEY and CDR2 is SMNVEV in the germline V gene (reference sequence). The CDR3, as DNA: TGTGCCAGCAGTCTTGGACTGCCTTTGGAGCAGCACTTC. This encodes CASSLGLPLEQHF.

This rearrangement joins TRBV15 to TRBJ2-3; 7 bases align to TRBD1. V lost 0 bases to trimming and J lost 5 bases; unmatched junction nucleotides: 5. The CDR3 is 15 amino acids. The germline gives CDR1 LNHNV, CDR2 YYDKDF (reference sequence). CDR3 in DNA: TGTGCCACCAGCAGAGAGGCGGCAGGGGGAGATACGCAGTATTTT. Translated: CATSREAAGGDTQYF.

This clone showed up just once. V is TRBV19 and J is TRBJ2-1; 11 bases match TRBD2. The junction had 4 bases not matched to a gene; V was cut back by 5 bases and J by 4 bases. The CDR3 has 15 residues. Germline CDR1 is LNHDA and CDR2 is SQIVND (reference sequence). The CDR3 nucleotides are TGTGCCAGTAGTTTGACTAGCGGGGAATACAATGAGCAGTTCTTC. Amino acids: CASSLTSGEYNEQFF.